These T cell receptor beta chains were read from a single sample in a study of T cells in Graves' hyperthyroidism and ophthalmopathy. Using its own MiXCR run on the multiplex PCR reads, TCRdb lists one record per CDR3 protein. The sample has roughly 500,000 distinct CDR3 sequences; 14% are singletons. Sequenced sample: blood. The source of these receptors is a woman in her twenties or thirties with Graves' hyperthyroidism that later progressed to Graves' ophthalmopathy. The conserved cysteine and the conserved F or W are not part of the CDR3 here. Clone size appears in some rows only: once, few, many, or a class for an expanded clone.

V	size	J	CDR3
TRBV12-3/TRBV12-4	many	TRBJ2-7	ASAAPGGITYEQY
TRBV6-5	-	TRBJ1-2	ASSYDRDLYGYT
TRBV15	many	TRBJ2-3	ATSRSGLAGGPGTDTQY
TRBV30	many	TRBJ2-1	AWSVRLAGGRNEQF
TRBV12-3/TRBV12-4	many	TRBJ1-5	ASARDQPQH
TRBV24-1	many	TRBJ2-1	ATAGLAGGIGEQF
TRBV6-1	many	TRBJ2-7	ASSETQGALHEQY
TRBV28	many	TRBJ2-1	ASKFRPPYNEQF
TRBV27	many	TRBJ2-1	ASSLKGNEQF
TRBV11-1	many	TRBJ2-1	ASSFQGTGGYNEQF
TRBV19	many	TRBJ1-2	ASSRRVDARGGYT
TRBV6-1	-	TRBJ2-7	ASSSHRGLSEQY
TRBV27	few	TRBJ1-2	ASSSSSSGGLGGYT
TRBV24-1	few	TRBJ2-5	ATSDPKPGQQETQY
TRBV9	few	TRBJ2-7	AGSDGRAYEQY
TRBV3-1	-	TRBJ2-7	ATTHGPSSYEQY
TRBV27	many	TRBJ1-4	ASSARGGGLDEKLF
TRBV7-3	many	TRBJ2-2	ASSLTGGVVGELF
TRBV20-1	many	TRBJ1-5	SAESRDQPQH
TRBV6-1	many	TRBJ2-5	ASRSPQGGETQY
TRBV3-1	many	TRBJ2-7	ASSQASGSRYEQY
TRBV11-2	many	TRBJ2-5	ASSLNRVSETQY
TRBV6-5	few	TRBJ1-2	ASSYSGAPYLGYT
TRBV7-8	many	TRBJ2-3	ASTHLGQLNTDTQY
TRBV12-3/TRBV12-4	-	TRBJ2-3	ASSPGGSADTQY
TRBV6-1	many	TRBJ2-1	ASSERERKWDEQF
TRBV4-3	-	TRBJ1-4	ASREETWSEKLF
TRBV6-4	-	TRBJ2-1	ASSPRLAGTEQF
TRBV30	few	TRBJ1-5	AWSAPGQGIPKSNQPQH
TRBV6-1	many	TRBJ1-5	ASSPWGYQPQH
TRBV4-3	many	TRBJ1-1	ASSQGTGLSEAF
TRBV7-9	many	TRBJ2-7	ASSSSGTGGYEQY
TRBV2	many	TRBJ1-6	ASFGAPLH
TRBV28	many	TRBJ1-2	ASSLPGSYGYT
TRBV12-3/TRBV12-4	many	TRBJ1-6	AGSSSRGELQGDNSPLH
TRBV6-5	-	TRBJ2-5	ASSYSHSPGTGVETQY
TRBV5-1	once	TRBJ1-5	ASSLWVALGQPQH
TRBV5-4	many	TRBJ2-2	ASSHNRGNTGELF
TRBV10-2	many	TRBJ2-7	ASSWGTDSYEQY
TRBV7-2	few	TRBJ2-2	ASSLTGRGRGELF
TRBV7-2	-	TRBJ2-3	ASSPSPPGLAGFTDTQY
TRBV6-2/TRBV6-3	many	TRBJ1-1	ASSYVGWNTEAF
TRBV7-9	-	TRBJ2-7	ASSSTSGRGSEQY
TRBV9	-	TRBJ2-3	ASSVGASGVTDTQY
TRBV11-2	many	TRBJ2-5	ASSLDVPLPGETQY
TRBV3-1	-	TRBJ2-1	ASSPTAGRTYNEQF
TRBV7-9	few	TRBJ2-7	ASSLGESGGSSYEQY
TRBV7-2	few	TRBJ1-5	ASSLGAQNQPQH